This entry lists 21 T cell receptor beta chains sequenced from one sample in a study of cytomegalovirus exposure and HLA in healthy donors. PCR primers comprised 60 Vbeta and 13 Jbeta primers. Using immunoSEQ multiplex PCR, the repertoire was profiled, and TCRdb retains in-frame clones only, with some absent. The table shows some 150,000 clones, with more than 70% occurring only once. Sequencing input: PBMCs. The receptors shown here come from a man aged 60 to 69 in good health and CMV-seronegative.

This clone showed up just a few times. The J gene is TRBJ1-5, the V gene TRBV28; TRBD1 matches at 10 bases. Unmatched junction bases numbered 6, after V lost 5 bases and J lost 11 bases. Germline V gives CDR1 MDHEN, CDR2 SYDVKM. This CDR3 comprises 13 residues. The CDR3 sequence is CASSGQGDEAQHF. CDR3 coding DNA: TGTGCCAGCAGTGGACAGGGGGACGAGGCCCAGCATTTT. Complete variable domain (other parts from reference TRBV28 and TRBJ1-5): DVKVTQSSRYLVKRTGEKVFLECVQDMDHENMFWYRQDPGLGLRLIYFSYDVKMKEKGDIPEGYSVSREKKERFSLILESASTNQTSMYLCASSGQGDEAQHFGDGTRLSIL.

The rearrangement uses TRBV11-2 and TRBJ2-7; D remains ambiguous. Germline V lookup: CDR1 SGHAT, CDR2 FQNNGV. The CDR3 covers 15 residues. The germline V and J ends were trimmed by 1 base and 2 bases, with 12 bases remaining between them. As DNA, the CDR3 is TGTGCCAGCAGCTTAGGTCCGCTAGGTACCTACGAGCAGTACTTC. This codes for CASSLGPLGTYEQYF.

The chain employs TRBV5-8 and TRBJ2-5, with D possibly being TRBD1 (5 bases). Germline values: CDR1 SGHTS, CDR2 YDEGEE. This CDR3 has 16 residues. Trimming took 3 bases from V and 2 from J, leaving 17 bases between them. CDR3 loop: CASSYRWGLIQETQYF. CDR3 coding DNA: TGTGCCAGCAGCTATCGCTGGGGCTTAATTCAAGAGACCCAGTACTTC.

The rearrangement uses TRBV4-1 and TRBJ2-6, with a tentative D call TRBD1 (6 bases). The CDR3 contains 17 residues. With 0 bases removed from V and 2 bases from J, the gap between germline ends came to 11 bases. Germline V lookup: CDR1 MGHRA, CDR2 YSYEKL. The CDR3 DNA is TGCGCCAGCAGCCAAGATTATGGGGGCGCTGGGGCCAACGTCCTGACTTTC. This encodes CASSQDYGGAGANVLTF.

The chain carries TRBV7-8 and TRBJ2-1; weak D call: TRBD1 (6 bases). The CDR3 is made up of 15 amino acids. Germline V lookup: CDR1 SGHVS, CDR2 FQNEAQ. Between the trimmed V and J ends, which lost 5 bases and 1 base, there was a span of 12 bases. The CDR3 loop reads CASSRDRLSYNEQFF. The CDR3 nucleotides read TGTGCCAGCAGCCGAGACAGGCTTTCCTACAATGAGCAGTTCTTC.

The chain uses TRBV25-1 and TRBJ2-7; D might be TRBD1 (5 bases). The CDR3 covers 15 residues. CDR1 and CDR2 (germline): MGHDK, SYGVNS. Trimming shortened V by 2 bases and J by 1 base, and 12 bases separated the two germline ends. The CDR3 DNA is TGTGCCAGCAGTGAAGAACAGGATGCTTCCTACGAGCAGTACTTC. Protein: CASSEEQDASYEQYF.

The V and J genes are TRBV28 and TRBJ1-4, with a possible D match to TRBD1 (5 bases). Between the trimmed V and J ends, which lost 1 base and 2 bases, there was a span of 11 bases. This CDR3 has 16 amino acids. Germline CDR1 and CDR2: MDHEN and SYDVKM. The CDR3 DNA sequence: TGTGCCAGCAGTTTATTAGGAGGGGTGACTAATGAAAAACTGTTTTTT. This encodes CASSLLGGVTNEKLFF.

The chain links TRBV7-9 to TRBJ2-7; no clear D gene. Per the germline V gene, CDR1 is SEHNR and CDR2 is FQNEAQ (reference sequence). The V end lost 5 bases, the J end lost 7 bases, and 12 bases lay between the germline ends. The CDR3 sequence is 12 residues long. The CDR3 loop reads CASSLLPGEQYF. The CDR3 DNA follows: TGTGCCAGCAGCCTCCTACCGGGTGAGCAGTACTTC.

CDR3 bases: TGTGCCAGCAGCTTAGGTCCACGACTAGCCACCGGGGAGCTGTTTTTT. It is translated as CASSLGPRLATGELFF. This chain connects TRBV7-9 to TRBJ2-2, with 7 nucleotides matching TRBD2. The CDR3 totals 16 residues. V gave up 1 base and J gave up 4 bases; unmatched junction bases: 6. CDR1 and CDR2 from the germline V gene are SEHNR and FQNEAQ (reference sequence).

J is TRBJ1-6 and V is TRBV5-4; TRBD1 matches 9 bases. The germline V gene encodes CDR1 SGHNT and CDR2 YYREEE (reference sequence). V shed 6 bases, J shed 7 bases, and the junction held 11 bases outside the gene matches. This CDR3 is built from 16 residues. CDR3 DNA sequence: TGTGCCAGCAACCAGGAACAGGGGGCGTCGAATTCACCCCTCCACTTT. Its protein is CASNQEQGASNSPLHF.

The genes are TRBV15 and TRBJ2-1, with 13 positions matching TRBD2. This CDR3 spans 15 amino acids. Germline V lookup: CDR1 LNHNV, CDR2 YYDKDF (reference sequence). V shed 4 bases and J 10 bases; nucleotides not matched to a gene: 7. CDR3 DNA: TGTGCCACCAGCACTACTAGCGGGAGGGGCAGGGAGCAGTTCTTC. Translated: CATSTTSGRGREQFF.

J is TRBJ2-1 and V is TRBV10-1; D not resolved. From germline, CDR1 is WNHNN and CDR2 SYGVQD (reference sequence). CDR3 size: 15 residues. V was pared by 2 bases and J by 0 bases, with 8 bases between. The CDR3 DNA sequence: TGCGCCAGCAGTGAGGACCGACACTCCTACAATGAGCAGTTCTTC. It translates to CASSEDRHSYNEQFF.

The chain recombines TRBV7-3 with TRBJ2-7, with TRBD2 matching 7 bases. Germline CDR1 and CDR2: SGHTA and FQGTGA. The CDR3 has 15 amino acids. The V gene end was trimmed by 5 bases and the J gene end by 2 bases; junction bases not matched to a gene: 9. The CDR3 bases are TGTGCCAGCAGCCCCTCAAAGGCGGGGGCCTACGAGCAGTACTTC. It translates to CASSPSKAGAYEQYF.

This clone occurred a few times. The V gene is TRBV7-2, the J gene TRBJ2-1; 10 nucleotides agree with TRBD2. This CDR3 has 16 amino acids. J was trimmed by 7 bases and V by 5 bases; bases with no gene match: 11. The V gene's germline CDR1 is SGHTA and CDR2 FQGNSA. CDR3 residues: CASSPPGGLATNEQFF. CDR3 DNA sequence: TGTGCCAGCAGCCCTCCGGGGGGACTAGCGACAAATGAGCAGTTCTTC.

In this sample, this clone turned up a few times. V gene TRBV19 combines with J gene TRBJ2-7; D unclear. The CDR3 has 14 residues. Germline V gives CDR1 LNHDA, CDR2 SQIVND (reference sequence). V lost 3 bases and J lost 3, with 12 bases in between. The CDR3 sequence is CASSIGGNDYEQYF. CDR3 in DNA: TGTGCCAGTAGTATTGGTGGCAACGACTACGAGCAGTACTTC.

This chain uses TRBV15 with TRBJ2-1; 10 positions match TRBD2. Germline V gene sequence: CDR1 LNHNV, CDR2 YYDKDF (reference sequence). The CDR3 spans 17 residues. The V gene end was trimmed by 0 bases and the J gene end by 3 bases; junction bases not matched to a gene: 5. The CDR3: CATSREASGSLYNEQFF. DNA of the CDR3: TGTGCCACCAGCAGAGAGGCTAGCGGGAGTCTCTACAATGAGCAGTTCTTC.

The chain employs TRBV7-7 and TRBJ2-5; 10 positions agree with TRBD1. CDR1 is SSHAT, CDR2 FNYEAQ, per germline (reference sequence). The V and J ends lost 5 bases and 2 bases, in that order; junction bases with no gene match: 2. The CDR3 spans 14 residues. CDR3 nucleotide sequence: TGTGCCAGCAGCCTGGACAGGGGGCAAGAGACCCAGTACTTC. Translating gives CASSLDRGQETQYF.

This chain joins TRBV5-4 and TRBJ2-1; TRBD2 matches at 9 bases. In germline, CDR1 is SGHNT, CDR2 YYREEE (reference sequence). The CDR3 spans 15 residues. V lost 0 bases, J lost 4 bases, and 2 bases stayed unmatched. The DNA of the CDR3 is TGTGCCAGCAGCTTGGATGCGGGGGGGTACAATGAGCAGTTCTTC. Its protein product is CASSLDAGGYNEQFF.

This chain uses TRBV10-3 with TRBJ2-5; 8 nucleotides agree with TRBD1. Germline V lookup: CDR1 ENHRY, CDR2 SYGVKD. V dropped 9 bases and J dropped 1; count of bases not matched to a gene: 4. The CDR3 has 13 amino acids. This CDR3 reads CAIRQGSQETQYF. The CDR3 region has the DNA TGTGCCATTAGACAGGGGTCCCAAGAGACCCAGTACTTC.

This clone turned up a few times. V and J are TRBV4-3 and TRBJ2-5; 7 positions agree with TRBD2. The V gene's germline CDR1 is LGHNA and CDR2 YSLEER. V lost 0 bases and J lost 5; bases outside the gene matches: 6. The CDR3 sequence is 15 residues long. In DNA form, the CDR3 reads TGCGCCAGCAGCCAAGAAGTCTGGGGAGGGGAGACCCAGTACTTC. Protein: CASSQEVWGGETQYF.

The rearrangement links TRBV7-2 to TRBJ2-2; D unresolved. V shed 4 bases and J shed 3 bases, with 6 bases lying between them. Germline assignment: CDR1 SGHTA and CDR2 FQGNSA. The CDR3 sequence is 13 residues long. The CDR3 loop reads CASSSRDTGELFF. CDR3 DNA: TGTGCCAGCAGCTCCCGGGACACCGGGGAGCTGTTTTTT.